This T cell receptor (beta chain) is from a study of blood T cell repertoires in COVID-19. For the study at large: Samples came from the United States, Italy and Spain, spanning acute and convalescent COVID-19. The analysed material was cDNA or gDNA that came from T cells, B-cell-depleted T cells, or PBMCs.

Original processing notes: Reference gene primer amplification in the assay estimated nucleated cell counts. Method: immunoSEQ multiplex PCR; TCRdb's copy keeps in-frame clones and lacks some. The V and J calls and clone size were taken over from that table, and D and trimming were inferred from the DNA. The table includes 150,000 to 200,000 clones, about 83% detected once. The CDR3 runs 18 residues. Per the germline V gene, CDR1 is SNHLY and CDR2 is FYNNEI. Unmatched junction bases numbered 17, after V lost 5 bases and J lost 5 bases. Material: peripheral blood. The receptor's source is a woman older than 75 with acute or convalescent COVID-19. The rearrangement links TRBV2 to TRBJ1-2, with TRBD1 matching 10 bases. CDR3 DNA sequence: TGTGCCAGCAGTTATCCCGACAGGGGGCGCGGACCCAGTTATGGCTACACCTTC. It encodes CASSYPDRGRGPSYGYTF.